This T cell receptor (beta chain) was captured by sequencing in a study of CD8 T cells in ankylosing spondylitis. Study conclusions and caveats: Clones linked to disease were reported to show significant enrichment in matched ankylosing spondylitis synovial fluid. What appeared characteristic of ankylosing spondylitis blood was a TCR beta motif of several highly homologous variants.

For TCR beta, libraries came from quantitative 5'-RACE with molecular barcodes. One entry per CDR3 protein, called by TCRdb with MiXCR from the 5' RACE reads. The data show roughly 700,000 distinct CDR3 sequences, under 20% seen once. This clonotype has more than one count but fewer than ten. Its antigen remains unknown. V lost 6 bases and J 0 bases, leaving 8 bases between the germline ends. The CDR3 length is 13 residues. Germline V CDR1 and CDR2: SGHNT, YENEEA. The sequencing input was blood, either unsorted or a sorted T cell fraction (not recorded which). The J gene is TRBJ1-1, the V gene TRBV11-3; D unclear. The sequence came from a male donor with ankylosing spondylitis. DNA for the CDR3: TGTGCCAGCAGGGGATCGGTGAACACTGAAGCTTTCTTT. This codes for CASRGSVNTEAFF.